The 4 T cell receptor beta chains below were found in one sample sequenced in a study of T cell clusters in autoimmune cytopenias. One tube held mixed TRB-A and TRB-B primer pools for touch-down PCR. TCRdb re-analyzed the multiplex PCR reads; it lists each CDR3 protein once, without DNA. In total, the table holds around 630 distinct CDR3 sequences. TRB was amplified from about 250 ng of peripheral blood genomic DNA per sample. The same data also went into a second study, on T cell repertoires in aging, cancer and after chemotherapy.

The sequenced sample consisted of peripheral blood. The receptors here all came from a human donor with an autoimmune cytopenia or autoimmune hepatitis (not recorded which).

This clonotype is labeled large based on frequency. J is TRBJ1-1 and V is TRBV15. Germline CDR1 LNHNV, CDR2 YYDKDF (reference sequence). This CDR3 has 13 residues. The CDR3 spells CATSSLRWSEAFF.

Frequency places this clonotype as medium-sized. The chain recombines TRBV20-1 with TRBJ1-5; the D call of TRBD1 rests on TCRdb alone, since no DNA is present to check it. The germline CDR1 and CDR2 sequences are DFQATT and SNEGSKA (reference sequence). CDR3 size: 15 residues. The CDR3 here is CSVGRGGESNQPQHF.

The chain recombines TRBV5-5 with TRBJ2-7; absent DNA, TCRdb's TRBD1 call cannot be checked. Germline CDR1 reads SGHKS; CDR2 reads YYEKEE (reference sequence). The CDR3 is 14 amino acids. Here the CDR3 reads CASSSPDRGYEQYF.

This chain links TRBV19 with TRBJ2-7; with no DNA, the TCRdb D assignment of TRBD2 cannot be verified. Germline assignment: CDR1 LNHDA and CDR2 SQIVND (reference sequence). There are 14 residues in the CDR3. The CDR3: CAWSPGGGRGEQYF. The variable domain in full, completed from reference TRBV19 and TRBJ2-7, reads DGGITQSPKYLFRKEGQNVTLSCEQNLNHDAMYWYRQDPGQGLRLIYYSQIVNDFQKGDIAEGYSVSREKKESFPLTVTSAQKNPTAFYLCAWSPGGGRGEQYFGPGTRLTVT.